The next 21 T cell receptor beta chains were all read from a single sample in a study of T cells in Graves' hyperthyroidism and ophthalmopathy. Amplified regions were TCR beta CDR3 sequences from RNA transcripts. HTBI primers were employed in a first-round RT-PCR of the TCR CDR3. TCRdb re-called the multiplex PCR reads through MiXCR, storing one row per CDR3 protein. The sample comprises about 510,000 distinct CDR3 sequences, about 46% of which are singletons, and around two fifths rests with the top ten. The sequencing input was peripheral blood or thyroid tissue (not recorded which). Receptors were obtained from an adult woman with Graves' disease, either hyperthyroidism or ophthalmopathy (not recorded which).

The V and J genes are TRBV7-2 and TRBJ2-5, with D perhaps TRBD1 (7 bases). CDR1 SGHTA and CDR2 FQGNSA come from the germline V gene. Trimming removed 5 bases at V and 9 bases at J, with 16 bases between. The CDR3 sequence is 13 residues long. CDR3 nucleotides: TGTGCCAGCAGCCAACGTCAGGGGGAGGCCCAGTACTTC. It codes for CASSQRQGEAQYF.

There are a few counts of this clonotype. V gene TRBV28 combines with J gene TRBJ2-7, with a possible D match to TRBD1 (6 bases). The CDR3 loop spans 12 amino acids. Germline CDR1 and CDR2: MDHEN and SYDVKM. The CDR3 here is CATGQGSYEQYF. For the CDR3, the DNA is TGTGCAACGGGGCAGGGGTCCTACGAGCAGTACTTC.

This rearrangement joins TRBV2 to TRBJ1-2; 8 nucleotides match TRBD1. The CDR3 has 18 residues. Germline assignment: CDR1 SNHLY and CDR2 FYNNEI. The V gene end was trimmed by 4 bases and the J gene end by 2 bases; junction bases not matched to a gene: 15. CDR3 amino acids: CASSARDGDRTSNYGYTF. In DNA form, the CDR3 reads TGTGCCAGCAGTGCTAGAGATGGGGACAGGACATCAAACTATGGCTACACCTTC.

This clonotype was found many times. The CDR3 DNA is TGTGCCAGCAGCCCGACTAGTTTTCGAGAGACCCAGTACTTC. Amino acid sequence: CASSPTSFRETQYF. The chain couples TRBV7-6 to TRBJ2-5; a possible D gene is TRBD2 (6 bases). This CDR3 contains 14 residues. Germline loops: CDR1 SGHVS, CDR2 FNYEAQ. V was clipped by 5 bases and J by 4 bases, with 14 bases between them. Using reference TRBV7-6 and TRBJ2-5 for the parts outside the CDR3, the full variable domain is GAGVSQSPRYKVTKRGQDVALRCDPISGHVSLYWYRQALGQGPEFLTYFNYEAQQDKSGLPNDRFSAERPEGSISTLTIQRTEQRDSAMYRCASSPTSFRETQYFGPGTRLLVL.

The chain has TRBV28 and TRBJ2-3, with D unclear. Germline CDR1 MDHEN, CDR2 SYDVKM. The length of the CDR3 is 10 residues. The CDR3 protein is CTVGTDTQYF. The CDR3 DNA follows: TGTACCGTTGGCACAGATACGCAGTATTTT.

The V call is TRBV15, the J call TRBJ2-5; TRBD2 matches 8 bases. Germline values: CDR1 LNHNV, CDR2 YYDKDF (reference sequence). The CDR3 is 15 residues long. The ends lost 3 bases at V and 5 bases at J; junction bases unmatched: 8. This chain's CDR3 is CATSRGSGSTETQYF. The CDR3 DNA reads TGTGCCACCAGCAGGGGAAGCGGGAGCACGGAGACCCAGTACTTC.

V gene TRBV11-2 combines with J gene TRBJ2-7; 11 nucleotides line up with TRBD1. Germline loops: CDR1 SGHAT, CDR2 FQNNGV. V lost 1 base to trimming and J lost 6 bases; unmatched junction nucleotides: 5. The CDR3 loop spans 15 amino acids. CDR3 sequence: CASSLAGTGGGEQYF. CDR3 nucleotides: TGTGCCAGCAGCTTAGCCGGGACAGGGGGAGGCGAGCAGTACTTC. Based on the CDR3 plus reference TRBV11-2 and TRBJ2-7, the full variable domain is EAGVAQSPRYKIIEKRQSVAFWCNPISGHATLYWYQQILGQGPKLLIQFQNNGVVDDSQLPKDRFSAERLKGVDSTLKIQPAKLEDSAVYLCASSLAGTGGGEQYFGPGTRLTVT.

CDR3 residues: CATSDLGSGANVLTF. CDR3 DNA sequence: TGTGCCACCAGTGATTTGGGCTCTGGGGCCAACGTCCTGACTTTC. The V gene is TRBV24-1, the J gene TRBJ2-6; D call uncertain. Trimming took 0 bases from V and 0 from J, leaving 2 bases between them. Germline V lookup: CDR1 KGHDR, CDR2 SFDVKD. The CDR3 sequence is 15 residues long.

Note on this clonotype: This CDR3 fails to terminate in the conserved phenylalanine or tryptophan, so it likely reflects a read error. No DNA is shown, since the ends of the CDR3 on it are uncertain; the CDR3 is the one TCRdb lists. The CDR3 protein is CATSGGLV. V usage is TRBV24-1 and J usage is TRBJ1-3. Germline CDR1 and CDR2: KGHDR and SFDVKD. Ends included, the CDR3 has 8 residues.

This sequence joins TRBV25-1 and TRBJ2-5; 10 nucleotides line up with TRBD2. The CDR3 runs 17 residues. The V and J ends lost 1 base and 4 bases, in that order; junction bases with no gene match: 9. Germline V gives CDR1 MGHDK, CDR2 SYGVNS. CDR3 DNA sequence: TGTGCCAGCAGTGAATGGCTAGCGGGGGCTCGGGGAGAGACCCAGTACTTC. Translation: CASSEWLAGARGETQYF.

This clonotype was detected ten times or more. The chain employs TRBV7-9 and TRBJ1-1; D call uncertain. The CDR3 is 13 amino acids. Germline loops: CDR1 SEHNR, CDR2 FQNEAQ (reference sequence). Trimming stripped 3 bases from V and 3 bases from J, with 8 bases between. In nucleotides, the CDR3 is TGTGCCAGCAGCTTGGTTGGGGACACTGAAGCTTTCTTT. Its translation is CASSLVGDTEAFF.

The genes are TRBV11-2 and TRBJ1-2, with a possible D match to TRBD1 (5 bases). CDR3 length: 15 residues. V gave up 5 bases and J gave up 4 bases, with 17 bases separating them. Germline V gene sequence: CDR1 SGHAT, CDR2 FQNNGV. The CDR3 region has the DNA TGTGCCAGCAGCCCGGTATTGGGGCGGGGCTATGGCTACACCTTC. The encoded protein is CASSPVLGRGYGYTF.

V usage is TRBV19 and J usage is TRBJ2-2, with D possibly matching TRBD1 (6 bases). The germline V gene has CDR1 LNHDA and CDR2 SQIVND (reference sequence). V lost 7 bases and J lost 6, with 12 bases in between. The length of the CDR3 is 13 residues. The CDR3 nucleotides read TGTGCCAGTACCGACACAGGGTCCGGGGAGCTGTTTTTT. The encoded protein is CASTDTGSGELFF.

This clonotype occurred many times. The CDR3 DNA reads TGTGCCAGCAGCTTTCAAGGGGATAGCGGGTACCCCTACGAGCAGTACTTC. This translates into CASSFQGDSGYPYEQYF. The chain combines TRBV7-8 with TRBJ2-7; 7 positions match TRBD2. The CDR3 spans 17 residues. From germline, CDR1 is SGHVS and CDR2 FQNEAQ. The trim removed 3 bases at V and 2 bases at J, leaving 13 bases unmatched.

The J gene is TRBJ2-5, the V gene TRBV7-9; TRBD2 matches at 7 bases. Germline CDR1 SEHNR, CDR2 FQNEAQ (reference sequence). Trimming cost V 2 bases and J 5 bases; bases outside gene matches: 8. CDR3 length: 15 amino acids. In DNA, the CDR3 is TGTGCCAGCAGCTTAAGGGAGGGCGGCGGGGAGACCCAGTACTTC. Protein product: CASSLREGGGETQYF.

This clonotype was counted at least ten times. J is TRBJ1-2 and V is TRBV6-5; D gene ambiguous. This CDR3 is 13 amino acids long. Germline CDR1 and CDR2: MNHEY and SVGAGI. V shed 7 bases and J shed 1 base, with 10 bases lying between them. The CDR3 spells CASTPGNNYGYTF. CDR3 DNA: TGTGCCAGCACCCCGGGCAATAACTATGGCTACACCTTC.

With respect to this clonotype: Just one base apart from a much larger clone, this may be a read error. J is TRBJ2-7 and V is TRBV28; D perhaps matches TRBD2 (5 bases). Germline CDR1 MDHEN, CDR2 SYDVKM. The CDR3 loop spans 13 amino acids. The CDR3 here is CASRSVLLGERYF. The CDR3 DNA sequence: TGTGCCAGCAGGAGCGTTCTCCTGGGAGAGCGGTACTTC.

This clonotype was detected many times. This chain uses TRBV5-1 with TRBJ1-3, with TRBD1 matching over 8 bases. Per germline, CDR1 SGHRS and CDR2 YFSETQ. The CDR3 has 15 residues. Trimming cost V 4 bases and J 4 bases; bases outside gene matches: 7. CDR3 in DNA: TGCGCCAGCAGCCCGACGACAGGGGCCGGAAACACCATATATTTT. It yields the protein CASSPTTGAGNTIYF.

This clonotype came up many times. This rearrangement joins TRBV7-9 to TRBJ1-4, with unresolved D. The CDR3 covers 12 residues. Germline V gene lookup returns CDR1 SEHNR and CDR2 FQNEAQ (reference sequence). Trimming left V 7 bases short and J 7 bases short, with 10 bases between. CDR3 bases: TGTGCCAGCAACGGACTCGGTGAAAAACTGTTTTTT. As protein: CASNGLGEKLFF.

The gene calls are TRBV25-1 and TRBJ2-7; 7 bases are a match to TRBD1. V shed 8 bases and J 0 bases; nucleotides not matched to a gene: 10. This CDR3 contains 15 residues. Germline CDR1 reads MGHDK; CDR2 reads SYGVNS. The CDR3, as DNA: TGTGCCAGCCCCGCCCGGACAGGACTCTCCTACGAGCAGTACTTC. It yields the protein CASPARTGLSYEQYF.

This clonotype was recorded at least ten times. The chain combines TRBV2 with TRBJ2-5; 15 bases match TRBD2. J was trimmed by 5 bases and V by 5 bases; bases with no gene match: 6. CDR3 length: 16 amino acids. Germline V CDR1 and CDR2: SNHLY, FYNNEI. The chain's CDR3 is CASSTGLAGGPETQYF. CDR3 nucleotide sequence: TGTGCCAGCAGTACCGGACTAGCGGGAGGGCCTGAGACCCAGTACTTC.